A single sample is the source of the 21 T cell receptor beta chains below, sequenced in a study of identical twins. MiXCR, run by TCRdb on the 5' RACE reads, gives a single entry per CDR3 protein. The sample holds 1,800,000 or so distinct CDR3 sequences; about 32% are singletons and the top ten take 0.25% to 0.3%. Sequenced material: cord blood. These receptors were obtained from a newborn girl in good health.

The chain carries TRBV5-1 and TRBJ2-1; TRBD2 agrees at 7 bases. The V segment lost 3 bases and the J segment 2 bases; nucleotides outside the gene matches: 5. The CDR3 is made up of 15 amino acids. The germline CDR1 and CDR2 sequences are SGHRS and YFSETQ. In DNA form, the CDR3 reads TGCGCCAGCAGCTCGGGACTACTCACCTACAATGAGCAGTTCTTC. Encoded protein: CASSSGLLTYNEQFF.

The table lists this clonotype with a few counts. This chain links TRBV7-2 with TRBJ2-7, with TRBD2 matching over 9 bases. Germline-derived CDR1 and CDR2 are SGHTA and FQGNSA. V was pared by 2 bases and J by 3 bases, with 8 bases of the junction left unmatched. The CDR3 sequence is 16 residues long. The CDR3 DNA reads TGTGCCAGCAGCTTAATAACCGGGACTAGCCTCTACGAGCAGTACTTC. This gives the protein CASSLITGTSLYEQYF.

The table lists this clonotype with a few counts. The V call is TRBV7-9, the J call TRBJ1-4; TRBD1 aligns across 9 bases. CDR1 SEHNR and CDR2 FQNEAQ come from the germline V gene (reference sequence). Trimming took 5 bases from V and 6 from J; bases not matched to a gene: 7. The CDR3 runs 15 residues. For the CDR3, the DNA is TGTGCCAGCAGCACAAGGAGGACAGGGGATGAAAAACTGTTTTTT. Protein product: CASSTRRTGDEKLFF.

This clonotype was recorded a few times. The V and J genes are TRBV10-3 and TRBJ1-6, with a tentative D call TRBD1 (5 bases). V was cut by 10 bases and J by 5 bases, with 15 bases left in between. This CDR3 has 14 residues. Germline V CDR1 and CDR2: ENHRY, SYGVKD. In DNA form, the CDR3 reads TGTGCCACGTTTTCGGGCAGGGATAATTCACCCCTCCACTTT. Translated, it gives CATFSGRDNSPLHF.

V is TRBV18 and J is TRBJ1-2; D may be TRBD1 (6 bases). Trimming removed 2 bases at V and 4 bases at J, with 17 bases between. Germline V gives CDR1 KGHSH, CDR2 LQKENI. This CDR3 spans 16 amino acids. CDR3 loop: CASSPKPGQGSYGYTF. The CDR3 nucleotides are TGTGCCAGCTCACCAAAACCGGGACAAGGGTCCTATGGCTACACCTTC.

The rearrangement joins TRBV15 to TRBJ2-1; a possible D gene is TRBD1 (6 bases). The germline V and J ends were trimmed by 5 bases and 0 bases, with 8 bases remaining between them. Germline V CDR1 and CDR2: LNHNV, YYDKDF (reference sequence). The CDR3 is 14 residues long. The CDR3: CATSVDSSYNEQFF. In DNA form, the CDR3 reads TGTGCCACCAGCGTGGACAGCTCCTACAATGAGCAGTTCTTC.

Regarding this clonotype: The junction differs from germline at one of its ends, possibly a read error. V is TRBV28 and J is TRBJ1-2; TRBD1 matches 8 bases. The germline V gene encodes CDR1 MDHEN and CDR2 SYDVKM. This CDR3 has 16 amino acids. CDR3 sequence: CASSPIRTGSNYSYTF. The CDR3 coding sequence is TGTGCCAGCAGTCCGATCCGGACAGGGTCTAACTATAGCTACACCTTC.

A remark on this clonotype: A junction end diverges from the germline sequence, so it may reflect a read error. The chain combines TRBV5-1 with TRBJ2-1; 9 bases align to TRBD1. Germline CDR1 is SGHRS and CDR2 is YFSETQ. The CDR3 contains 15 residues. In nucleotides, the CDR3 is TGCGCCAGCAGCCGAACAGGGGGCTCCTACGATGAGCAGTTCTTC. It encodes CASSRTGGSYDEQFF. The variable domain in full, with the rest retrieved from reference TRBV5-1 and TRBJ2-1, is KAGVTQTPRYLIKTRGQQVTLSCSPISGHRSVSWYQQTPGQGLQFLFEYFSETQRNKGNFPGRFSGRQFSNSRSEMNVSTLELGDSALYLCASSRTGGSYDEQFFGPGTRLTVL.

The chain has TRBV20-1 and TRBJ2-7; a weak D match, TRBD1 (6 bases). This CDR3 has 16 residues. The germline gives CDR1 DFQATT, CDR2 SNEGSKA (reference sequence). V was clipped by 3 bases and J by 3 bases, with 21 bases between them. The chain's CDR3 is CSASDRPTLSNYEQYF. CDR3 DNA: TGCAGTGCTAGTGACAGGCCCACCCTGTCTAACTACGAGCAGTACTTC.

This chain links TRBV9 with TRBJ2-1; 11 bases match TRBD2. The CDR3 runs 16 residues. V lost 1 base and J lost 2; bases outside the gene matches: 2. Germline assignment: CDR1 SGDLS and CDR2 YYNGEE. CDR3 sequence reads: CASSVQTSGTYNEQFF. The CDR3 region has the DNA TGTGCCAGCAGCGTACAGACTAGCGGGACCTACAATGAGCAGTTCTTC.

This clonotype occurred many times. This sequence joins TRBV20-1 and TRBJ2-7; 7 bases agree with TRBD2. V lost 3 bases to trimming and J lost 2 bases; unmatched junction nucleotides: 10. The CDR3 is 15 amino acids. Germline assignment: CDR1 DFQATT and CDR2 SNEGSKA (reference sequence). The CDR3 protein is CSARGGTHNTYEQYF. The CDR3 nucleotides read TGCAGTGCTAGGGGGGGGACTCATAACACCTACGAGCAGTACTTC.

The CDR3 here is CASSAGQGRAFF. CDR3 coding DNA: TGTGCCAGCAGCGCGGGACAGGGAAGGGCTTTCTTT. The chain carries TRBV28 and TRBJ1-1; TRBD1 matches at 9 bases. V gave up 6 bases and J gave up 11 bases; unmatched junction bases: 7. This CDR3 has 12 residues. Germline loops: CDR1 MDHEN, CDR2 SYDVKM.

The CDR3, as DNA: TGTGCCAGCAGCCAAGTTAAGTGGGGGACGCTTAACTATGGCTACACCTTC. Translated: CASSQVKWGTLNYGYTF. This sequence joins TRBV3-1 and TRBJ1-2; D possibly corresponds to TRBD1 (5 bases). This CDR3 spans 17 amino acids. Trimming pared 1 base from V and 1 base from J, leaving 16 bases between. The V gene's germline CDR1 is LGHDT and CDR2 YNNKEL (reference sequence).

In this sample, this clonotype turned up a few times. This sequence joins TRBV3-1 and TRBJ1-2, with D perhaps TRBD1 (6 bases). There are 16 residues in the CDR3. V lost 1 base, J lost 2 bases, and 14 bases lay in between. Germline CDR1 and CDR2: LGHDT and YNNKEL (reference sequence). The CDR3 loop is CASSQVRGRGNYGYTF. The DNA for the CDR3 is TGTGCCAGCAGCCAAGTTCGGGGGCGGGGGAACTATGGCTACACCTTC. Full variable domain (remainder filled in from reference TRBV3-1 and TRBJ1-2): DTAVSQTPKYLVTQMGNDKSIKCEQNLGHDTMYWYKQDSKKFLKIMFSYNNKELIINETVPNRFSPKSPDKAHLNLHINSLELGDSAVYFCASSQVRGRGNYGYTFGSGTRLTVV.

The chain's CDR3 is CASSLGTGFPSYEQYF. In DNA form, the CDR3 reads TGTGCCAGCAGCTTAGGGACAGGGTTCCCTTCCTACGAGCAGTACTTC. The chain recombines TRBV11-1 with TRBJ2-7; 8 nucleotides agree with TRBD1. This CDR3 has 16 residues. J lost 1 base, V lost 1 base, and 6 bases had no gene match. Germline CDR1 and CDR2: SGHAT and FQDESV (reference sequence). Full variable domain (outside the CDR3, taken from reference TRBV11-1 and TRBJ2-7): EAEVAQSPRYKITEKSQAVAFWCDPISGHATLYWYRQILGQGPELLVQFQDESVVDDSQLPKDRFSAERLKGVDSTLKIQPAELGDSAMYLCASSLGTGFPSYEQYFGPGTRLTVT.

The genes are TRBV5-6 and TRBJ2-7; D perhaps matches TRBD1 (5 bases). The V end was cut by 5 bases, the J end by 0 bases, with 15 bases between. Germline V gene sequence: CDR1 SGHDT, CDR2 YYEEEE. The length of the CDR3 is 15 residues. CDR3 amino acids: CASSRGLYISYEQYF. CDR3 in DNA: TGTGCCAGCAGTAGGGGTCTCTATATCTCCTACGAGCAGTACTTC.

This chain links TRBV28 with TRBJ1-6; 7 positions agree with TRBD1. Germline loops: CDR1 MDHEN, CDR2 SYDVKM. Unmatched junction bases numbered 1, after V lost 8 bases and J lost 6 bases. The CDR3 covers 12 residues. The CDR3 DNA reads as TGTGCCAGCGGACAGGTTAATTCACCCCTCCACTTT. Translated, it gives CASGQVNSPLHF. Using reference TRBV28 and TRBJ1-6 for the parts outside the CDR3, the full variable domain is DVKVTQSSRYLVKRTGEKVFLECVQDMDHENMFWYRQDPGLGLRLIYFSYDVKMKEKGDIPEGYSVSREKKERFSLILESASTNQTSMYLCASGQVNSPLHFGNGTRLTVT.

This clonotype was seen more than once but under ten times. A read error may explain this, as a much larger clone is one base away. The CDR3 DNA reads as TGCAGTGCTAGCGGGAGGACCTACGAGCAGTACTTC. Residues: CSASGRTYEQYF. This chain joins TRBV20-1 and TRBJ2-7; 7 bases align to TRBD2. This CDR3 comprises 12 residues. The V gene end was trimmed by 3 bases and the J gene end by 2 bases; junction bases not matched to a gene: 1. Germline CDR1 reads DFQATT; CDR2 reads SNEGSKA (reference sequence).

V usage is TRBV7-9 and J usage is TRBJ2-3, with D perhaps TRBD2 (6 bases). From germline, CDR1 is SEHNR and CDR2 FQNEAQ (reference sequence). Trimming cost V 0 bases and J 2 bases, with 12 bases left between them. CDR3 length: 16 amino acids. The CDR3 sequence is CASSLASSGPTDTQYF. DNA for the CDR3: TGTGCCAGCAGCTTAGCGAGCAGCGGGCCCACAGATACGCAGTATTTT.

CDR3 DNA: TGCGCCAGCAGCGTACTAGCGGAGTGGGTCGATGAGCAGTTCTTC. This codes for CASSVLAEWVDEQFF. V is TRBV5-1 and J is TRBJ2-1; 8 bases match TRBD2. The V segment lost 4 bases and the J segment 8 bases; nucleotides outside the gene matches: 11. Germline CDR1 SGHRS, CDR2 YFSETQ. CDR3 length equals 15 residues.

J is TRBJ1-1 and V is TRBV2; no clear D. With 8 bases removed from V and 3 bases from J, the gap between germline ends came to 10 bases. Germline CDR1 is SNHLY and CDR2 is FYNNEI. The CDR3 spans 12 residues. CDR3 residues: CASCDWDTEAFF. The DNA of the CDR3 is TGTGCCAGCTGCGACTGGGACACTGAAGCTTTCTTT.